These 29 T cell receptor beta chains were all obtained from the same sample, sequenced in a study of regulatory T cells in long-lasting Graves disease. Time point given: newly diagnosed GD, antithyroid drugs for less than 3 months. Researchers made the TCR library from RNA that was extracted from PBMCs. Researchers made TCR beta libraries by using iRepertoire HTBI primers and running Arm-PCR on CDR3 regions. TCRdb fed the multiplex PCR reads into MiXCR, producing one record per CDR3 protein. The sample carries roughly 440,000 distinct CDR3 sequences, roughly 15% recorded once. These data are also associated with another study on T cells in Graves' hyperthyroidism and ophthalmopathy.

The input for sequencing was peripheral blood mononuclear cells (PBMCs), taken at new diagnosis, from a patient treated with antithyroid drugs. All receptors come from a woman aged 18-29 years with Graves disease.

This clonotype was counted only a few times. This sequence joins TRBV19 and TRBJ1-6; the D gene is possibly TRBD1 (6 bases). Trimming took off 3 bases at V and 1 base at J, with 22 bases between the two ends. This CDR3 spans 20 amino acids. CDR1 is LNHDA, CDR2 SQIVND, per germline (reference sequence). The CDR3 coding sequence is TGTGCCAGTAGTATTGGGTGGACCGCCGGAGGGGGATCCTATAATTCACCCCTCCACTTT. Protein: CASSIGWTAGGGSYNSPLHF.

CDR3 bases: TGTGCCAGCAGCCATGCCCAGGATCAGCCCCAGCATTTT. The encoded protein is CASSHAQDQPQHF. The chain recombines TRBV14 with TRBJ1-5, with unresolved D. V lost 3 bases to trimming and J lost 5 bases, with 8 bases between them. The germline gives CDR1 SGHDN, CDR2 FVKESK. There are 13 residues in the CDR3.

In its sample, this clonotype was seen many times. This sequence joins TRBV20-1 and TRBJ2-5; 14 nucleotides agree with TRBD2. The germline V gene has CDR1 DFQATT and CDR2 SNEGSKA (reference sequence). The CDR3 totals 15 residues. V shed 5 bases, J shed 5 bases, and the junction held 7 bases outside the gene matches. The CDR3 here is CSARGTSGRRETQYF. Here the CDR3 DNA reads TGCAGTGCTCGCGGGACTAGCGGGAGACGGGAGACCCAGTACTTC.

J is TRBJ2-7 and V is TRBV5-1, with D perhaps TRBD2 (5 bases). V was clipped by 0 bases and J by 0 bases, with 10 bases between them. CDR1 is SGHRS, CDR2 YFSETQ, per germline. This CDR3 comprises 15 residues. CDR3 in DNA: TGCGCCAGCAGCTTGGCCTTTGGGAGCTCCTACGAGCAGTACTTC. Its protein product is CASSLAFGSSYEQYF.

This clonotype was detected ten times or more. The chain combines TRBV11-1 with TRBJ2-2; D gene uncertain. This CDR3 has 15 amino acids. V was clipped by 2 bases and J by 4 bases, with 11 bases between them. Germline loops: CDR1 SGHAT, CDR2 FQDESV (reference sequence). The CDR3 here is CASSLSLMTTGELFF. For the CDR3, the DNA is TGTGCCAGCAGCTTATCCCTGATGACCACCGGGGAGCTGTTTTTT.

At least ten counts were recorded for this clonotype. This chain joins TRBV11-1 and TRBJ2-1; D not resolved. V was shortened by 5 bases and J by 7 bases, with 12 bases between the two germline ends. Germline V gives CDR1 SGHAT, CDR2 FQDESV (reference sequence). The CDR3 extends over 13 amino acids. CDR3 sequence: CASSIVLENEQFF. DNA of the CDR3: TGTGCCAGCAGCATTGTACTGGAGAATGAGCAGTTCTTC.

This clonotype came up many times. The J gene is TRBJ2-1, the V gene TRBV7-3; 8 nucleotides agree with TRBD2. V trimming: 1 base; J trimming: 10 bases; junction bases outside the gene matches: 0. Germline V lookup: CDR1 SGHTA, CDR2 FQGTGA. The CDR3 totals 12 residues. CDR3 amino acids: CASSLSGGEQFF. CDR3 sequence (DNA): TGTGCCAGCAGCTTAAGCGGGGGGGAGCAGTTCTTC.

This clonotype was counted many times. The rearrangement links TRBV6-1 to TRBJ1-1, with D maybe TRBD1 (5 bases). The CDR3 runs to 14 residues. Trimming removed 2 bases at V and 3 bases at J, with 10 bases between. Germline CDR1 and CDR2: MNHNS and SASEGT. The CDR3 DNA follows: TGTGCCAGCAGTGAACGGGCGGGGGACACTGAAGCTTTCTTT. It encodes CASSERAGDTEAFF.

This clonotype was seen at least ten times. The gene calls are TRBV28 and TRBJ2-5; TRBD2 matches 7 bases. There are 16 residues in the CDR3. The V gene's germline CDR1 is MDHEN and CDR2 SYDVKM. Trimming cost V 5 bases and J 7 bases; bases outside gene matches: 16. The CDR3 region has the DNA TGTGCCAGCAGTCTCCCCACTCGCGGGAGTCTGGGGACCCAGTACTTC. Translating gives CASSLPTRGSLGTQYF.

This rearrangement joins TRBV13 to TRBJ2-7, with 7 nucleotides matching TRBD2. V was clipped by 1 base and J by 1 base; unmatched bases: 7. Germline CDR1 and CDR2: PRHDT and FYEKMQ (reference sequence). The CDR3 totals 16 residues. The CDR3 spells CASSLDGRGSSYEQYF. In nucleotides, the CDR3 is TGTGCCAGCAGCTTAGATGGACGCGGGAGTTCCTACGAGCAGTACTTC.

This clonotype was found many times. This chain connects TRBV10-3 to TRBJ2-5; D may be TRBD2 (5 bases). This CDR3 has 13 amino acids. Trimming removed 9 bases at V and 9 bases at J, with 20 bases between. The germline gives CDR1 ENHRY, CDR2 SYGVKD. The chain's CDR3 is CAMGDGSEAAQYF. The CDR3 nucleotides read TGTGCCATGGGAGATGGCAGTGAGGCGGCCCAGTACTTC.

This clonotype was counted ten times or more. The chain links TRBV11-2 to TRBJ2-7, with D perhaps TRBD1 or TRBD2 (5 bases each). Germline CDR1 is SGHAT and CDR2 is FQNNGV. This CDR3 comprises 14 residues. V lost 4 bases and J lost 0, with 10 bases in between. The CDR3 here is CASSSRDLSYEQYF. The DNA of the CDR3 is TGTGCCAGCAGCTCAAGGGACCTCTCCTACGAGCAGTACTTC. Full variable domain (rest looked up from reference TRBV11-2 and TRBJ2-7): EAGVAQSPRYKIIEKRQSVAFWCNPISGHATLYWYQQILGQGPKLLIQFQNNGVVDDSQLPKDRFSAERLKGVDSTLKIQPAKLEDSAVYLCASSSRDLSYEQYFGPGTRLTVT.

The sample holds many counts of this clonotype. This chain connects TRBV12-3 or TRBV12-4 to TRBJ2-5; no firm D call. The CDR3 is 12 amino acids. Trimming took 3 bases from V and 7 from J, leaving 9 bases between them. The CDR3 nucleotides are TGTGCCAGCAGTTTCGCGCGAGCGACCCAGTACTTC. It encodes CASSFARATQYF.

In the case of this clonotype: Since a much larger clone is just one base distant, this may be a read error. Written as DNA, the CDR3 is TGTGCCAGCAGCCAAGCTATAACGGTTTCCTACGAGCAGTACTTC. Its translation: CASSQAITVSYEQYF. The rearrangement joins TRBV3-1 to TRBJ2-7; D remains ambiguous. Germline assignment: CDR1 LGHDT and CDR2 YNNKEL (reference sequence). Trimming took off 1 base at V and 1 base at J, with 11 bases between the two ends. CDR3 length: 15 residues.

The chain couples TRBV29-1 to TRBJ2-2; 9 bases are shared with TRBD2. Looked up from germline, CDR1 is SQVTM and CDR2 is ANQGSEA. V lost 6 bases to trimming and J lost 1 base; unmatched junction nucleotides: 6. The CDR3 has 15 residues. CDR3 in amino acids: CSVLSGRRNTGELFF. The CDR3 DNA is TGCAGCGTCCTTAGCGGGAGACGGAACACCGGGGAGCTGTTTTTT.

The chain combines TRBV5-1 with TRBJ1-1; D call uncertain. This CDR3 comprises 16 residues. The germline V gene encodes CDR1 SGHRS and CDR2 YFSETQ. Deletions cut 2 bases from V and 2 bases from J, with 16 bases between. Written as DNA, the CDR3 is TGCGCCAGCAGCTTAGGGCAGGCGATACTAAACACTGAAGCTTTCTTT. Translating gives CASSLGQAILNTEAFF.

This clonotype was seen a handful of times. The V call is TRBV11-2, the J call TRBJ1-5; 7 bases are shared with TRBD1. The CDR3 is 15 amino acids. From germline, CDR1 is SGHAT and CDR2 FQNNGV. V shed 1 base, J shed 5 bases, and the junction held 5 bases outside the gene matches. CDR3 sequence reads: CASSLGQGSYQPQHF. The CDR3, as DNA: TGTGCCAGCAGCTTAGGACAGGGATCCTATCAGCCCCAGCATTTT.

This clonotype was seen a few times. The genes are TRBV20-1 and TRBJ2-5; 7 bases fit TRBD2. This CDR3 contains 18 residues. The trim removed 2 bases at V and 3 bases at J, leaving 18 bases unmatched. Germline V gives CDR1 DFQATT, CDR2 SNEGSKA (reference sequence). The CDR3: CSARRWEGPGVLKETQYF. CDR3 nucleotide sequence: TGCAGTGCTAGAAGGTGGGAGGGCCCGGGGGTATTGAAAGAGACCCAGTACTTC.

This sequence joins TRBV28 and TRBJ1-4, with TRBD1 identical over 8 bases. This CDR3 has 15 amino acids. V lost 2 bases to trimming and J lost 4 bases; unmatched junction nucleotides: 3. CDR1 and CDR2 from the germline V gene are MDHEN and SYDVKM. The CDR3 region is CASSLMDRVNEKLFF. CDR3 coding DNA: TGTGCCAGCAGTTTAATGGACAGGGTTAATGAAAAACTGTTTTTT.

The table lists this clonotype with many counts. One end of the junction does not line up with germline, which may come from a read error. The rearrangement joins TRBV5-1 to TRBJ1-2; D is uncertain. There are 13 residues in the CDR3. Looked up from germline, CDR1 is SGHRS and CDR2 is YFSETQ. CDR3 sequence (DNA): TGTGCCAGCAGCTTGGTTGGGGACTATGGCTACACCTTC. Protein sequence: CASSLVGDYGYTF.

Concerning this clonotype itself: A much more abundant neighbour one base away suggests this may be a read error. The conserved phenylalanine or tryptophan normally closing the CDR3 is absent here, so this likely arose from a read error. Because the CDR3's place on the DNA is in doubt, the DNA is left out and the CDR3 is given as listed by TCRdb. The chain combines TRBV5-1 with TRBJ2-3; TRBD1, the D gene given by the table, was not confirmed from the DNA. The CDR3 spans 15 amino acids, including both terminal residues. CDR1 and CDR2 (germline): SGHRS, YFSETQ. This chain's CDR3 is CASSWTGASKDEQYS.

Ten or more counts support this clonotype. The rearrangement joins TRBV27 to TRBJ2-5, with D possibly being TRBD1 (6 bases). This CDR3 region has 15 residues. The V end was cut by 3 bases, the J end by 4 bases, with 15 bases between. Germline V gene lookup returns CDR1 MNHEY and CDR2 SMNVEV (reference sequence). CDR3 sequence reads: CASSLQPGQSETQYF. DNA of the CDR3: TGTGCCAGCAGTTTGCAACCGGGACAATCAGAGACCCAGTACTTC.

The V call is TRBV20-1, the J call TRBJ2-2; no definite D call. The CDR3 is 15 amino acids. Between the trimmed V and J ends, which lost 0 bases and 1 base, there was a span of 9 bases. The germline V gene has CDR1 DFQATT and CDR2 SNEGSKA (reference sequence). DNA for the CDR3: TGCAGTGCTAGAGACATACGAGGGAACACCGGGGAGCTGTTTTTT. Its translation: CSARDIRGNTGELFF.

In this sample, this clonotype turned up a few times. A read error may account for a junction end that differs from germline. This chain joins TRBV5-1 and TRBJ2-7; TRBD2 matches 8 bases. Germline V CDR1 and CDR2: SGHRS, YFSETQ. The CDR3 length is 15 residues. As DNA, the CDR3 is TGCGCCAGCAGCAGCCCCGGGACTAGATCCTTCGAGCAGTACTTC. Translating it yields CASSSPGTRSFEQYF.

The chain combines TRBV7-2 with TRBJ1-1, with a tentative D call TRBD1 (6 bases). Trimming removed 5 bases from V and 3 bases from J, with 16 bases in between. Per germline, CDR1 SGHTA and CDR2 FQGNSA. The length of the CDR3 is 15 residues. The CDR3 spells CASSLDRGPYTEAFF. In DNA form, the CDR3 reads TGTGCCAGCAGCCTAGACCGGGGGCCGTACACTGAAGCTTTCTTT.

V gene TRBV4-3 combines with J gene TRBJ2-5, with a weak D call TRBD2 (6 bases). V was cut by 0 bases and J by 4 bases, with 12 bases left in between. The CDR3 contains 15 residues. Germline V lookup: CDR1 LGHNA, CDR2 YSLEER. The CDR3 DNA reads TGCGCCAGCAGCCAAGATTGGGAGGTCGGAGAGACCCAGTACTTC. Its protein is CASSQDWEVGETQYF.

This clonotype was recorded many times. The chain employs TRBV2 and TRBJ2-4, with D perhaps matching TRBD1 (6 bases). The CDR3 length is 14 residues. Germline loops: CDR1 SNHLY, CDR2 FYNNEI. The V and J ends lost 6 bases and 0 bases respectively, with 9 bases between them. The CDR3 DNA is TGTGCCAGCAGGGACAGATTAGCCAAAAACATTCAGTACTTC. This sequence encodes CASRDRLAKNIQYF.

This clonotype was seen a handful of times. In nucleotides, the CDR3 is TGCGCCAGCAGCCAAGAAATATGGAGCGGTTCCTACAATGAGCAGTTCTTC. This sequence encodes CASSQEIWSGSYNEQFF. The rearrangement joins TRBV4-3 to TRBJ2-1; weak D call: TRBD2 (5 bases). There are 17 residues in the CDR3. Trimming shortened V by 0 bases and J by 1 base, and 13 bases separated the two germline ends. CDR1 and CDR2 from the germline V gene are LGHNA and YSLEER.

V usage is TRBV4-3 and J usage is TRBJ2-3; possible D gene TRBD2, 7 bases. The germline CDR1 and CDR2 sequences are LGHNA and YSLEER. This CDR3 has 17 amino acids. Trimming pared 0 bases from V and 0 bases from J, leaving 13 bases between. The DNA of the CDR3 is TGCGCCAGCAGCCAAGAAGGGGGGCGGGAGAGCACAGATACGCAGTATTTT. Protein: CASSQEGGRESTDTQYF.